The 13 T cell receptor beta chains given below trace back to one sample, sequenced in a study of shared clonotypes between healthy human individuals. Clones were sequenced by immunoSEQ multiplex PCR, and TCRdb holds only the in-frame ones, with some missing. The sample holds some 2,000,000 clones, approximately 96% seen once. The sequenced sample was naive CD4+ T cells sorted from blood. Subset defined: CD45RA+ positively selected. Receptors were obtained from a man between 18 and 29 years old in good health.

The rearrangement joins TRBV7-2 to TRBJ2-3, with D perhaps matching TRBD1 or TRBD2 (6 bases each). Germline V gene sequence: CDR1 SGHTA, CDR2 FQGNSA. The CDR3 spans 16 residues. Trimming took off 4 bases at V and 1 base at J, with 15 bases between the two ends. CDR3 sequence reads: CASSWGAPAGTDTQYF. DNA of the CDR3: TGTGCCAGCAGCTGGGGGGCGCCGGCAGGCACAGATACGCAGTATTTT.

The V gene is TRBV19, the J gene TRBJ2-7; unclear D gene. The CDR3 runs to 12 residues. CDR1 is LNHDA, CDR2 SQIVND, per germline (reference sequence). V lost 6 bases and J lost 6, with 12 bases in between. In nucleotides, the CDR3 is TGTGCCAGTAGCTTTCTGGCTAGCGAGCAGTACTTC. Translated, it gives CASSFLASEQYF.

The V gene is TRBV11-3, the J gene TRBJ2-5; 7 positions agree with TRBD2. CDR1 SGHNT and CDR2 YENEEA come from the germline V gene. The ends lost 4 bases at V and 2 bases at J; junction bases unmatched: 4. CDR3 length equals 14 residues. The CDR3 coding sequence is TGTGCCAGCAGCTCGCCGGGAGGTCAAGAGACCCAGTACTTC. It specifies CASSSPGGQETQYF.

V is TRBV6-6 and J is TRBJ1-2, with D perhaps TRBD1 (5 bases). The germline V gene encodes CDR1 MNHNY and CDR2 SVGAGI (reference sequence). V was trimmed by 4 bases and J by 4 bases, leaving 16 bases between them. CDR3 length: 15 residues. For the CDR3, the DNA is TGTGCCAGCAGTTCCTATCTGACAGATCCCTATGGCTACACCTTC. It is translated as CASSSYLTDPYGYTF.

A word on this clone: The junction departs from germline at one end; a sequencing error may be responsible. The chain recombines TRBV7-7 with TRBJ2-5, with D possibly TRBD2 on 5 matching bases. The CDR3 spans 14 residues. Germline V CDR1 and CDR2: SSHAT, FNYEAQ (reference sequence). The DNA for the CDR3 is TGTGCTAGCAGCTTAAACGGGAACCAAGAGACCCAGTACTTC. Translating it yields CASSLNGNQETQYF.

V is TRBV6-5 and J is TRBJ1-4; D is unclear. V was pared by 8 bases and J by 10 bases, with 11 bases between. Germline assignment: CDR1 MNHEY and CDR2 SVGAGI. The CDR3 contains 11 residues. DNA for the CDR3: TGTGCCAGCTCAGGCAGTGGAAAACTGTTTTTT. It yields the protein CASSGSGKLFF.

The rearrangement joins TRBV6-1 to TRBJ2-1; TRBD2 aligns across 7 bases. The CDR3 has 15 residues. From germline, CDR1 is MNHNS and CDR2 SASEGT. V lost 4 bases to trimming and J lost 9 bases; unmatched junction nucleotides: 12. The CDR3 spells CASSVSGAIPGEQFF. The DNA of the CDR3 is TGTGCCAGCAGTGTAAGCGGGGCCATCCCCGGTGAGCAGTTCTTC.

This chain uses TRBV28 with TRBJ2-7; D possibly matches TRBD1 or TRBD2 (7 bases each). In germline, CDR1 is MDHEN, CDR2 SYDVKM. CDR3 length equals 13 residues. V lost 10 bases and J 3 bases, leaving 16 bases between the germline ends. The CDR3 sequence: CATTGEGGYEQYF. CDR3 in DNA: TGTGCCACCACAGGGGAGGGGGGCTACGAGCAGTACTTC.

The chain couples TRBV7-2 to TRBJ2-2; TRBD1 might be the D (5 bases). The CDR3 extends over 14 amino acids. V was pared by 1 base and J by 7 bases, with 10 bases between. Germline lookup yields CDR1 SGHTA and CDR2 FQGNSA. The CDR3 DNA is TGTGCCAGCAGCTTAGAGGGGCAGGGCGGGGAGCTGTTTTTT. It is translated as CASSLEGQGGELFF. The variable domain in full, completed from reference TRBV7-2 and TRBJ2-2, reads GAGVSQSPSNKVTEKGKDVELRCDPISGHTALYWYRQSLGQGLEFLIYFQGNSAPDKSGLPSDRFSAERTGGSVSTLTIQRTQQEDSAVYLCASSLEGQGGELFFGEGSRLTVL.

A word on this clone: Other DNA sequences in this sample translate to the same CDR3. The rearrangement uses TRBV6-6 and TRBJ2-7; D perhaps matches TRBD1 (5 bases). V was pared by 0 bases and J by 2 bases, with 5 bases between. Germline V lookup: CDR1 MNHNY, CDR2 SVGAGI (reference sequence). The CDR3 totals 13 residues. The DNA of the CDR3 is TGTGCCAGCAGTTACTCGACAGCCTACGAGCAGTACTTC. It specifies CASSYSTAYEQYF.

On this clone itself: Within the sample, other DNA sequences also encode this same CDR3. The V call is TRBV11-2, the J call TRBJ2-5, with D unclear. Germline V gene data show CDR1 as SGHAT and CDR2 as FQNNGV. This CDR3 has 14 residues. V lost 1 base, J lost 5 bases, and 11 bases lay in between. CDR3 nucleotides: TGTGCCAGCAGCTTAGGGACCCGCGTTGAGACCCAGTACTTC. Translation gives CASSLGTRVETQYF.

This clone was seen a handful of times. V gene TRBV15 combines with J gene TRBJ1-1; D is possibly TRBD1 (6 bases). Germline CDR1 reads LNHNV; CDR2 reads YYDKDF (reference sequence). V gave up 6 bases and J gave up 5 bases, with 16 bases separating them. The CDR3 covers 14 residues. CDR3 sequence (DNA): TGTGCCACCAGGCCCCACACAGGGATTACTGAAGCTTTCTTT. Encoded protein: CATRPHTGITEAFF.

The chain employs TRBV5-1 and TRBJ1-4; D gene uncertain. V was cut by 0 bases and J by 8 bases, with 11 bases left in between. CDR1 is SGHRS, CDR2 YFSETQ, per germline. CDR3 length: 14 residues. Here the CDR3 reads CASSLGDIGEKLFF. The CDR3, as DNA: TGCGCCAGCAGCTTGGGAGACATAGGCGAAAAACTGTTTTTT.